This T cell receptor (beta chain) was sequenced in a study of blood T cells in healthy people across ages. Samples had at least 7 million PBMCs isolated from them. The germline V gene has CDR1 SGHAT and CDR2 FQNNGV. With 5 bases removed from V and 2 bases from J, the gap between germline ends came to 12 bases. CDR3 length equals 14 residues. The authors ran a second PCR of 7 to 11 cycles using a sample-barcoded 5' primer and a J-beta primer mix. TCRdb processed the 5' RACE reads anew with MiXCR; each CDR3 protein has one entry. Of hundreds of thousands of distinct CDR3 sequences in the sample, about 29% were seen once. This sample was also put to use in a study of T cells of mothers and their children. That work contributes: Whether pairs are related or unrelated, thymic selection shapes their TCR recombination output in much the same way.

Source material: blood. The receptor was isolated from a boy aged 2 to 10 in good health. The chain joins TRBV11-2 to TRBJ1-2; D gene uncertain. The CDR3 reads CASSPQTENYGYTF. Here the CDR3 DNA reads TGTGCCAGCAGCCCCCAGACGGAGAACTATGGCTACACCTTC. Variable domain in full (rest from reference TRBV11-2 and TRBJ1-2): EAGVAQSPRYKIIEKRQSVAFWCNPISGHATLYWYQQILGQGPKLLIQFQNNGVVDDSQLPKDRFSAERLKGVDSTLKIQPAKLEDSAVYLCASSPQTENYGYTFGSGTRLTVV.